Described below is a single TCR beta chain sequence and its context. This clonotype was counted at least ten times. The specificity of this receptor is unknown. Per-base quality was not reported, and no clone a single base away is much larger than it. The data belong to a study of blood T cells in healthy people across ages (dated by TCRdb to about 2015). Turning to the overall study: In model experiments, roughly one uniquely barcoded TCR beta cDNA molecule per two T cells was captured by template switching. Donors of different ages were randomly distributed across sequencing lanes to avoid experimental bias. Using deep sequencing normalized with unique cDNA molecular identifiers, the study measured how TCR beta repertoire diversity changes with age. Using the same blood draw, the study looked at two additional independent replicas of 1 million unique cDNA reads for two donors, one aged 18 to 30 and the other aged 80 or older. Donors were grouped into four age groups: young (average approximately 16 years), middle-aged (39), aged (around 60) and long-lived (just over 80). What the work shows at the level of the full study, not this receptor alone: Since profiling was done on bulk unsorted PBMCs, naive and antigen-experienced compartments could not be conclusively compared. The percentage of naive T cells measured by flow cytometry correlated strongly with observed TCR beta diversity. Because donor CMV infection status was unknown, age-related changes in expanded clonotypes were potentially confounded. Total diversity estimates from one million sequenced T cells were considered lower bounds and underestimates. Observed TCR beta diversity per million T cells fell roughly linearly with age, and a significant reduction was already apparent by age roughly 40. Compared with the aged group, the long-lived group had more naive CD4+ T cells, fewer expanded clones and increased TCR diversity, suggesting age selection.

Donors were 35 to 40 systemically healthy Caucasian individuals from Russia aged 6 to 90 years. Each donor gave about 9.7 milliliters of peripheral blood, drawn into EDTA-treated Vacutainer tubes. Ficoll-Paque density-gradient centrifugation was used to isolate PBMCs, with at least 6.5 million obtained per sample. Trizol reagent was used to extract total RNA from PBMCs, with at least 6 micrograms per sample. For every donor, an aliquot of PBMCs went through flow cytometry to measure the percentages of naive CD45RAhigh/CD27high T cells. The V end loses 5 bases and the J end loses 3 bases, and a stretch of 10 bases separates them. Taken from cysteine to phenylalanine, the CDR3 has 13 residues. The CDR3 DNA has 39 bases and is translated from base 1. The germline V gene (reference sequence) supplies CDR1 SEHNR and CDR2 FQNEAQ. The protocol used for the library was 5' RACE. Instrument on record: Illumina HiSeq 2500. A second PCR of roughly 7 to 11 cycles was performed with a sample-barcoded 5' primer and a J-beta primer mix. A template-switch 5' adaptor carrying 12 random nucleotides introduced a unique molecular identifier onto each TCR beta cDNA molecule. Each sample yielded at least 2.5 million CDR3-containing paired-end reads. The Mint cDNA synthesis kit, primed by a TRBC-specific oligonucleotide, was used to synthesize first-strand cDNA from all RNA. Following uracil-DNA glycosylase treatment, all cDNA underwent a first 18-cycle PCR with the universal primers M1SS and BC2_uni_R. From the authors' description of their analysis: Each sample was normalized by randomly selecting 1 million high-quality reads, each carrying a distinct molecular identifier. Instead of being binned into consensus sequences, reads with shared molecular identifiers were discarded. MiTCR, run with a Q25 quality threshold and the strictest error-elimination algorithm, handled CDR3 identification, clonotype clustering and error correction. A nonparametric unseen species model with Euler transformation was used to estimate a lower bound on total TCR beta diversity. TCRdb itself trimmed the public reads at Q25 with fastp, ran MiXCR and retained productive beta chains. Entries are consolidated by CDR3 protein sequence, retaining the most common genes and DNA. TCRdb, rather than the study authors, made the V and J calls. The sample contains around 1,500,000 distinct CDR3 sequences, under 30% of them found a single time. 7.7% of the sample rests with the top ten.

The receptor was isolated from a woman aged 25 to 39 in good health. Source material: blood. The chain is made from TRBV7-9 and TRBJ2-5; the D gene is perhaps TRBD1, from 5 matching bases. The DNA reads as follows: TGTGCCAGCAGCCCCAGGGTAAAAGAGACCCAGTACTTC. This encodes CASSPRVKETQYF.